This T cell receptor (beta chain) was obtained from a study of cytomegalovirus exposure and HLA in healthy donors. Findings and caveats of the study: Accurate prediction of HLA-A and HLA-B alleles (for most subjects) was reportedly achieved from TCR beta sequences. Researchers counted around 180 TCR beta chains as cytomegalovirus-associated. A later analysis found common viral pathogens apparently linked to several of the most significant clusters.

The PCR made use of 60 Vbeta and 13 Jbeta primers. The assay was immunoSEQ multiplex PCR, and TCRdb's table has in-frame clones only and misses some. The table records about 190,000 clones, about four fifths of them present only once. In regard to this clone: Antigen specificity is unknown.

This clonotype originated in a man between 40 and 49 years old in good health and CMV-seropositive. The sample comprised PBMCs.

In nucleotides, the CDR3 is TGTGCCAGCTCACCAGGTAGTGTTACTAGCGGGACCACAGATACGCAGTATTTT. Translated: CASSPGSVTSGTTDTQYF. The chain has TRBV18 and TRBJ2-3, with TRBD2 matching over 10 bases. Germline V CDR1 and CDR2: KGHSH, LQKENI. This CDR3 spans 18 amino acids. V gave up 2 bases and J gave up 2 bases; unmatched junction bases: 10.